This T cell receptor beta chain appears in the sequencing data of a study of neurological immune-mediated disorders. This CDR3 spans 13 amino acids. Trimming at V came to 5 bases and at J to 8 bases, leaving 6 bases not matched to a gene. Germline values: CDR1 MNHNY, CDR2 SVGAGI (reference sequence). From the 5' RACE reads, TCRdb called clonotypes with MiXCR, one entry per CDR3 protein. Counted here are approximately 38,000 distinct CDR3 sequences, 11% occurring once; the ten biggest clones make up about 3.9%. This clonotype occurred many times. The V and J genes are TRBV6-6 and TRBJ2-1; 7 bases map to TRBD1. The clonotype originates from a woman between 25 and 40 years old with HTLV-1-associated myelopathy (HAM/TSP). Material for sequencing was CD4+ T cells from blood. CDR3: CASSATGLDEQFF. Written as DNA, the CDR3 is TGTGCCAGCAGTGCGACAGGGTTGGATGAGCAGTTCTTC.